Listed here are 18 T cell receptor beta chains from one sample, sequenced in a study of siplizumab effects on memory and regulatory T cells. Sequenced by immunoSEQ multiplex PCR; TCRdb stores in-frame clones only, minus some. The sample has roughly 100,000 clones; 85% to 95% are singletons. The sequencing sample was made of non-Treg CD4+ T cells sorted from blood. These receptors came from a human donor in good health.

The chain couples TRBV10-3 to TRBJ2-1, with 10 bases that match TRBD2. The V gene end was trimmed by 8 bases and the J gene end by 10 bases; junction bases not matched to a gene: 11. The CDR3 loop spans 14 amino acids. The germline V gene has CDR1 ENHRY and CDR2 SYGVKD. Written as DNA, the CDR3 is TGTGCCATCGGGAGGACTAGCGGTGTCAGAGAGCAGTTCTTC. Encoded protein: CAIGRTSGVREQFF.

CDR3 protein: CASSIEGSGADTQYF. The DNA for the CDR3 is TGTGCCAGTAGTATAGAAGGATCAGGGGCAGATACGCAGTATTTT. The chain recombines TRBV19 with TRBJ2-3, with D possibly matching TRBD1 (6 bases). Germline V gives CDR1 LNHDA, CDR2 SQIVND (reference sequence). Trimming took off 0 bases at V and 4 bases at J, with 11 bases between the two ends. This CDR3 has 15 residues.

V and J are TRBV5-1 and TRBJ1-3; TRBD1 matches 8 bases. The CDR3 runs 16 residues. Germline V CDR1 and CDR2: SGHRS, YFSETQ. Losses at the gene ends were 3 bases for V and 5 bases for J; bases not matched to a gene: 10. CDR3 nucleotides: TGCGCCAGCAGCTGGGACGGACAGGGCGCCAGAAACACCATATATTTT. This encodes CASSWDGQGARNTIYF.

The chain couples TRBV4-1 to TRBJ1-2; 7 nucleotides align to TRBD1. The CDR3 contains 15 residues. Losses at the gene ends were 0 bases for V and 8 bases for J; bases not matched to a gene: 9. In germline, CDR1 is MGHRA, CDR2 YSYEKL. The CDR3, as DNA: TGCGCCAGCAGCCAAGAAGAGGGGGCCTCCTGGGGCTACACCTTC. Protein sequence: CASSQEEGASWGYTF.

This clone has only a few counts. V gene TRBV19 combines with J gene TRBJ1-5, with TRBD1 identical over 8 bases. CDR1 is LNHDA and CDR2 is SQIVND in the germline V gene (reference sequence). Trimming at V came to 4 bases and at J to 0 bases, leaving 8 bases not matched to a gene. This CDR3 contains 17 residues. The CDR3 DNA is TGTGCCAGTAGTACCGGATCAGGGGGCATTAGCAATCAGCCCCAGCATTTT. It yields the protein CASSTGSGGISNQPQHF.

DNA for the CDR3: TGTGCCAGCAGCCAAGTTAGCGGGAGGAGGGTGGTGAATGAGCAGTTCTTC. Its translation: CASSQVSGRRVVNEQFF. The V and J genes are TRBV4-2 and TRBJ2-1; 10 bases map to TRBD2. The J segment lost 7 bases and the V segment lost 1 base, leaving 10 bases of the junction unmatched. This CDR3 has 17 residues. Germline CDR1 and CDR2: LGHNA and YNFKEQ.

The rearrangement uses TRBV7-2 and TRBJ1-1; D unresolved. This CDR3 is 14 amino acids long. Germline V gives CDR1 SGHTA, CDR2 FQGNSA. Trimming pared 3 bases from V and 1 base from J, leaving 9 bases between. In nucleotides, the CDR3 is TGTGCCAGCAGCTTTTTTTCAGCGAACACTGAAGCTTTCTTT. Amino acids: CASSFFSANTEAFF.

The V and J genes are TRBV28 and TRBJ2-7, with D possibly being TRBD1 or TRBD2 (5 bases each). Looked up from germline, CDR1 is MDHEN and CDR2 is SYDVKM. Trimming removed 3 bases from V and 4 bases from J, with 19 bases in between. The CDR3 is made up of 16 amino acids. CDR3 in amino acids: CASSFSRGGGIYEQYF. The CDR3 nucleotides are TGTGCCAGCAGTTTCTCTCGGGGTGGGGGAATTTACGAGCAGTACTTC.

The CDR3, as DNA: TGTGCCAGCTCACTAAATGTTCTTCCCTCAGAAAAACTGTTTTTT. It yields the protein CASSLNVLPSEKLFF. The chain carries TRBV18 and TRBJ1-4, with D unclear. This CDR3 region has 15 residues. Trimming took 4 bases from V and 8 from J, leaving 17 bases between them. Germline V CDR1 and CDR2: KGHSH, LQKENI. The full variable domain, rest sourced from reference TRBV18 and TRBJ1-4, is NAGVMQNPRHLVRRRGQEARLRCSPMKGHSHVYWYRQLPEEGLKFMVYLQKENIIDESGMPKERFSAEFPKEGPSILRIQQVVRGDSAAYFCASSLNVLPSEKLFFGSGTQLSVL.

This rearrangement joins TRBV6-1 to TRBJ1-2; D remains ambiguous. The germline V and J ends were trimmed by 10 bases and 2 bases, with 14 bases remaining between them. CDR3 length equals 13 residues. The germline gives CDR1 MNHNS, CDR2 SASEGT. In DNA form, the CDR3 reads TGTGCCACCGTTCAGGACCCAAACTATGGCTACACCTTC. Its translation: CATVQDPNYGYTF.

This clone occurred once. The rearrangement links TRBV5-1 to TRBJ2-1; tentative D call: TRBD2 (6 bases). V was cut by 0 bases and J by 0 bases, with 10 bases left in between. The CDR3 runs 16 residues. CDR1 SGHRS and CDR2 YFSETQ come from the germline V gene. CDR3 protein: CASSLVLGSSYNEQFF. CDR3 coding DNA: TGCGCCAGCAGCTTGGTTCTCGGGAGCTCCTACAATGAGCAGTTCTTC.

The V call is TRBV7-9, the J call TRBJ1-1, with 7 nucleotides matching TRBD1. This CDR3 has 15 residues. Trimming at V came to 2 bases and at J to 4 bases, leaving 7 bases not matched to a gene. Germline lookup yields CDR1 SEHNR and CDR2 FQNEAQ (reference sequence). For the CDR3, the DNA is TGTGCCAGCAGCTTAATTAGGGGGCTCAGCACTGAAGCTTTCTTT. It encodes CASSLIRGLSTEAFF.

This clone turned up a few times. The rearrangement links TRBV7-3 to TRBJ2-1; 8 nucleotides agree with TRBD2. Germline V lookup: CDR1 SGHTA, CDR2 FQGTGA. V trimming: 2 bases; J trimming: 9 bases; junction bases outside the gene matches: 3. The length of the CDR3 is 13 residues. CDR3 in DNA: TGTGCCAGCAGCTTAGGACTAGCAGGTGAGCAGTTCTTC. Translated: CASSLGLAGEQFF.

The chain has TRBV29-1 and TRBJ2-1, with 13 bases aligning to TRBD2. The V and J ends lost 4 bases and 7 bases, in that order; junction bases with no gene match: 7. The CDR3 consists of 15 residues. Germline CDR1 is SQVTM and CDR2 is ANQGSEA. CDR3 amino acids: CSVGAGTSGMNEQFF. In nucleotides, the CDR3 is TGCAGCGTTGGGGCCGGGACTAGCGGGATGAATGAGCAGTTCTTC.

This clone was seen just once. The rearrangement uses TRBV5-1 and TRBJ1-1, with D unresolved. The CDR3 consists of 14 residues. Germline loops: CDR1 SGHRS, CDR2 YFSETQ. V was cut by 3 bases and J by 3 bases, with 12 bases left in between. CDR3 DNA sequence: TGCGCCAGCAGCTCCCGGCCCCGGGACACTGAAGCTTTCTTT. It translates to CASSSRPRDTEAFF. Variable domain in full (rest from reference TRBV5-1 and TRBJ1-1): KAGVTQTPRYLIKTRGQQVTLSCSPISGHRSVSWYQQTPGQGLQFLFEYFSETQRNKGNFPGRFSGRQFSNSRSEMNVSTLELGDSALYLCASSSRPRDTEAFFGQGTRLTVV.

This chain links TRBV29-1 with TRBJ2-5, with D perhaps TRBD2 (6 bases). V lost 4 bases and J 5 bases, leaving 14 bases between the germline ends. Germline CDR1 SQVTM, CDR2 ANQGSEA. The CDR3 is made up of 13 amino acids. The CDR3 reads CSVGNGGRETQYF. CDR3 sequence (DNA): TGCAGCGTTGGGAATGGTGGGAGGGAGACCCAGTACTTC.

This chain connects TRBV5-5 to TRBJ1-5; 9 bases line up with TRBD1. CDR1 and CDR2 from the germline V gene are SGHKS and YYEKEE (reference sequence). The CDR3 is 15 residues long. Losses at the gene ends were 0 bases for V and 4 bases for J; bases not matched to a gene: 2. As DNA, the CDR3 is TGTGCCAGCAGCTTGGGACAGGGGGGGAATCAGCCCCAGCATTTT. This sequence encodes CASSLGQGGNQPQHF.

The CDR3 bases are TGTGCCAGCAGCCCACCCCAATGGGGCGGGGAGACCCAGTACTTC. It encodes CASSPPQWGGETQYF. The chain couples TRBV7-9 to TRBJ2-5; D could derive from TRBD1 or TRBD2 (5 bases each). V was trimmed by 5 bases and J by 5 bases, leaving 18 bases between them. Germline lookup yields CDR1 SEHNR and CDR2 FQNEAQ (reference sequence). The CDR3 contains 15 residues.